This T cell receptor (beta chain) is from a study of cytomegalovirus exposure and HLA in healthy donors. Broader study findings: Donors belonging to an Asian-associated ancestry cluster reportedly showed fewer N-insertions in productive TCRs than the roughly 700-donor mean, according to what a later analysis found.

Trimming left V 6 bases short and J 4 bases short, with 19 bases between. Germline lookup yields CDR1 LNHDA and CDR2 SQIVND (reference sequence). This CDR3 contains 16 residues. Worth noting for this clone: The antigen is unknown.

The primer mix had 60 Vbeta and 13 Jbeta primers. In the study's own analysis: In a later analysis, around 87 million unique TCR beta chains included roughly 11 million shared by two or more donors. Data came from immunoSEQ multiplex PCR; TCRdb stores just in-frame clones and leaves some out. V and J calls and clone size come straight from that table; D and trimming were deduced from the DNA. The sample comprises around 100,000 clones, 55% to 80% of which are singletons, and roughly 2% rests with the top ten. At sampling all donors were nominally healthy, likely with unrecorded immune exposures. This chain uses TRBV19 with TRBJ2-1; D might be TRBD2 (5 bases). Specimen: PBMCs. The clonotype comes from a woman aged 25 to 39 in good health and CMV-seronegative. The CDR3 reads CASSSPPGRTYNEQFF. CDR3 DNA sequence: TGTGCCAGTAGCTCGCCCCCGGGAAGGACGTACAATGAGCAGTTCTTC.